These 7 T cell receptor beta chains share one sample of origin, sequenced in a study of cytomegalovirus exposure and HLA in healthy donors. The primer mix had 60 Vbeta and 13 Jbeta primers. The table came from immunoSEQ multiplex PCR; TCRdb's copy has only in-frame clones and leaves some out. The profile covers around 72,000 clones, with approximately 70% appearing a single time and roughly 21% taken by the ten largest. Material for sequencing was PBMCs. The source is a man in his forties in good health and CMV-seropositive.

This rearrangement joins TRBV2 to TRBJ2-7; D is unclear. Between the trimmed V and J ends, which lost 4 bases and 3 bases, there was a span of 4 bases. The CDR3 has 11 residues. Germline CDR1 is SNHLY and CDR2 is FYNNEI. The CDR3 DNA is TGTGCCAGCAGTGTGCGCTACGAGCAGTACTTC. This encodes CASSVRYEQYF.

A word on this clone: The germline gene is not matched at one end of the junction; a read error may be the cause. CDR3 nucleotide sequence: TGTGCTAGCAGCCCCCGGGACAGGCTGGCCTACGAGCAGTACTTC. This translates into CASSPRDRLAYEQYF. V is TRBV7-7 and J is TRBJ2-5; 8 bases map to TRBD1. The J call may be faulty, since TRBJ2-7 better matches the DNA end. The CDR3 has 15 residues. Germline assignment: CDR1 SSHAT and CDR2 FNYEAQ (reference sequence).

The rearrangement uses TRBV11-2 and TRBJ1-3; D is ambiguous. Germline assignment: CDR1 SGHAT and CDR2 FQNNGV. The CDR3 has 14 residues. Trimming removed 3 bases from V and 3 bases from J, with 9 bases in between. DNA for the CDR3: TGTGCCAGCAGCTTGGAGGGAGTTGGAAACACCATATATTTT. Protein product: CASSLEGVGNTIYF.

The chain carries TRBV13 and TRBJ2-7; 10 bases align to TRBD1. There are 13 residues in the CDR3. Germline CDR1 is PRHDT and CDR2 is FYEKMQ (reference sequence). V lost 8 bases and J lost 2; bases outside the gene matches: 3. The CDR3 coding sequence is TGTGCCAGCCTGGACAGGGGGGCCTACGAGCAGTACTTC. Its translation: CASLDRGAYEQYF.

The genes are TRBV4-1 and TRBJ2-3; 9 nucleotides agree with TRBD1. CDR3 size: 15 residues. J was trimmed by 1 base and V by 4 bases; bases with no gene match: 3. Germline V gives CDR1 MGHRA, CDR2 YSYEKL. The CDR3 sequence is CASSPRDRGTDTQYF. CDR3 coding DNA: TGCGCCAGCAGCCCGCGGGACAGGGGCACAGATACGCAGTATTTT.

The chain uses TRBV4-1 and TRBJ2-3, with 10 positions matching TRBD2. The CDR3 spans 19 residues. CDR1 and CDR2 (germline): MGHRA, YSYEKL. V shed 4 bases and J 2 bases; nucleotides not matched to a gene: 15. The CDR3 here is CASSRKAGGPIGATDTQYF. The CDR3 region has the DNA TGCGCCAGCAGCCGCAAAGCGGGGGGGCCGATCGGGGCCACAGATACGCAGTATTTT.

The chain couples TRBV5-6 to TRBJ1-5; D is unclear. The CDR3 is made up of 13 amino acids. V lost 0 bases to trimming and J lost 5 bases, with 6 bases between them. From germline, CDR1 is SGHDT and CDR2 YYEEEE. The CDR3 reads CASSLGRDQPQHF. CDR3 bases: TGTGCCAGCAGCTTGGGGAGAGATCAGCCCCAGCATTTT.